Listed below are T cell receptor beta chains from one sample, sequenced in a study of OX40 agonist ivuxolimab in advanced cancers. TCRdb keeps only in-frame clones here, not all; method: immunoSEQ multiplex PCR. The sample has 50,000 to 80,000 clones; under 95% are singletons. Sample: CD4+ or CD8+ T cells sorted from blood, taken in a trial of the OX40 agonist ivuxolimab. These receptors were taken from an adult with an advanced solid tumor such as melanoma, head and neck, liver or kidney cancer. The CDR3 runs from the conserved cysteine through the conserved F or W. A D gene is named only where the DNA matches it firmly. For some rows the clone size is stated as once, few or many, or as a class when expanded; others skip it.

D	J	V	size	CDR3	DNA
TRBD2	TRBJ2-3	TRBV5-5	-	CASSLLLAGSTDTQYF	TGTGCCAGCAGCTTGTTACTAGCGGGAAGCACAGATACGCAGTATTTT
TRBD1	TRBJ1-6	TRBV5-4	-	CASSINRGRGSPLHF	TGTGCCAGCAGCATTAACAGGGGGCGGGGTTCACCCCTCCACTTT
-	TRBJ2-7	TRBV7-9	-	CASSFGTAEQYF	TGTGCCAGCAGCTTTGGGACTGCAGAGCAGTACTTC
TRBD2	TRBJ2-5	TRBV9	-	CASSRSGPLAGGPGETQYF	TGTGCCAGCAGCCGATCCGGACCCTTAGCGGGAGGACCTGGAGAGACCCAGTACTTC
-	TRBJ1-1	TRBV5-4	-	CATSGFAANTEAFF	TGTGCCACCTCAGGGTTCGCTGCGAACACTGAAGCTTTCTTT
TRBD1	TRBJ2-5	TRBV5-8	-	CASRPRGTGQETQYF	TGTGCCAGCAGGCCCCGAGGGACAGGGCAAGAGACCCAGTACTTC
-	TRBJ2-2	TRBV5-1	-	CASSPGDTGELFF	TGCGCCAGCAGCCCCGGGGACACCGGGGAGCTGTTTTTT
TRBD1	TRBJ1-3	TRBV9	-	CASSVDPRGLGGNTIYF	TGTGCCAGCAGCGTAGACCCCAGGGGGCTCGGTGGAAACACCATATATTTT
TRBD1	TRBJ2-7	TRBV19	-	CASSIPGTGVGQYF	TGTGCCAGTAGTATACCCGGGACAGGGGTGGGGCAGTACTTC
TRBD1	TRBJ1-2	TRBV18	-	CASSPGQGAFSGYTF	TGTGCCAGCTCACCAGGACAGGGGGCCTTTAGTGGCTACACCTTC
TRBD2	TRBJ2-1	TRBV18	once	CASSPRSGNLNEQFF	TGTGCCAGCTCACCTAGGAGCGGGAATTTAAATGAGCAGTTCTTC
TRBD1	TRBJ2-7	TRBV19	-	CASSIGVGQPYEQYF	TGTGCCAGTAGTATAGGGGTGGGACAGCCATACGAGCAGTACTTC
-	TRBJ2-5	TRBV11-3	once	CASSLVQATQETQYF	TGTGCCAGCAGCTTAGTCCAGGCTACTCAAGAGACCCAGTACTTC
-	TRBJ1-4	TRBV7-9	-	CASSLGATTNEKLFF	TGTGCCAGCAGCTTAGGAGCAACAACTAATGAAAAACTGTTTTTT
TRBD1	TRBJ2-3	TRBV6-5	-	CASRHDRVSTDTQYF	TGTGCCAGCAGACACGACAGGGTGAGCACAGATACGCAGTATTTT
TRBD2	TRBJ2-1	TRBV18	-	CASSPQRDKYNEQFF	TGTGCCAGCTCACCCCAGCGGGATAAATACAATGAGCAGTTCTTC
-	TRBJ2-7	TRBV2	-	CASRVNRVDPEQYF	TGTGCCAGCAGAGTCAACAGGGTAGACCCCGAGCAGTACTTC
-	TRBJ2-3	TRBV18	-	CASSPPGESTDTQYF	TGTGCCAGCTCACCACCAGGAGAGAGCACAGATACGCAGTATTTT
TRBD2	TRBJ2-1	TRBV6-5	-	CASSYVAGSSYNEQFF	TGTGCCAGCAGTTACGTAGCGGGGAGCTCCTACAATGAGCAGTTCTTC
-	TRBJ2-7	TRBV21-1	-	CASSKDRTGGWSYEQYF	TGTGCCAGCAGCAAAGATCGTACAGGGGGTTGGTCCTACGAGCAGTACTTC
-	TRBJ2-7	TRBV6-5	-	CASSYSTGEIYEQYF	TGTGCCAGCAGTTACTCGACCGGTGAGATCTACGAGCAGTACTTC
TRBD2	TRBJ2-7	TRBV7-8	-	CASSLYSSGISSYEQYF	TGTGCCAGCAGCTTATACTCTAGCGGGATCAGCTCCTACGAGCAGTACTTC
-	TRBJ1-2	TRBV4-3	-	CASSQGGTFNYGYTF	TGCGCCAGCAGCCAAGGGGGCACGTTTAACTATGGCTACACCTTC
TRBD1	TRBJ2-7	TRBV10-3	-	CAISETGGNSYEQYF	TGTGCCATCAGTGAGACAGGGGGGAACTCCTACGAGCAGTACTTC
-	TRBJ1-1	TRBV6-4	-	CASVEAPPEAFF	TGTGCCAGCGTGGAGGCCCCCCCTGAAGCTTTCTTT
-	TRBJ1-2	TRBV6-1	-	CASSVSNTNHGYTF	TGTGCCAGCAGTGTCAGCAACACTAACCATGGCTACACCTTC
-	TRBJ1-5	TRBV30	-	CAWSLRGFSNQPQHF	TGTGCCTGGAGTTTGAGGGGATTTAGCAATCAGCCCCAGCATTTT
-	TRBJ1-3	TRBV19	-	CASTWDSVSGNTIYF	TGTGCCAGTACTTGGGACTCCGTCTCTGGAAACACCATATATTTT
-	TRBJ1-1	TRBV5-1	-	CASSPGQAAEAFF	TGCGCCAGCAGCCCCGGGCAGGCCGCTGAAGCTTTCTTT
TRBD2	TRBJ2-7	TRBV28	-	CASSLDGTSGSYEQYF	TGTGCCAGCAGTTTAGATGGGACTAGCGGCTCCTACGAGCAGTACTTC
-	TRBJ2-3	TRBV11-2	-	CASSFSGTDTQYF	TGTGCCAGCAGCTTCTCGGGCACAGATACGCAGTATTTT
TRBD1	TRBJ1-2	TRBV5-4	-	CASSPGGGQALRNYGYTF	TGTGCCAGCAGCCCGGGGGGGGGACAGGCCCTACGAAACTATGGCTACACCTTC
TRBD1	TRBJ1-3	TRBV7-6	once	CASSLGTGGSSGNTIYF	TGTGCCAGCAGCTTAGGGACAGGGGGGAGCTCTGGAAACACCATATATTTT
-	TRBJ1-3	TRBV11-3	-	CASAGSSPVSGNTIYF	TGTGCCAGCGCCGGGTCCAGCCCCGTCTCTGGAAACACCATATATTTT
TRBD2	TRBJ2-3	TRBV5-1	once	CASSSTGLGLYF	TGCGCCAGCAGCTCGACCGGACTAGGCTTGTATTTT
-	TRBJ1-2	TRBV6-6	-	CASIPGGADYGYTF	TGTGCCAGCATACCGGGGGGGGCGGACTATGGCTACACCTTC
-	TRBJ2-7	TRBV30	few	CAWSFPGYGQRGDEQYF	TGTGCCTGGAGTTTTCCGGGATACGGGCAAAGAGGCGACGAGCAGTACTTC
-	TRBJ1-4	TRBV7-9	once	CASSVDSDNEKLFF	TGTGCCAGCAGCGTAGACAGCGACAATGAAAAACTGTTTTTT
-	TRBJ2-2	TRBV9	once	CASSVRTGELFF	TGTGCCAGCAGCGTAAGGACCGGGGAGCTGTTTTTT
TRBD2	TRBJ2-1	TRBV7-8	-	CASSLVEREDGEQFF	TGTGCCAGCAGCTTAGTTGAGCGGGAGGACGGTGAGCAGTTCTTC
TRBD1	TRBJ1-1	TRBV5-6	-	CASSPPTGGAFF	TGTGCCAGCAGCCCACCGACAGGGGGAGCTTTCTTT
TRBD1	TRBJ2-7	TRBV7-9	-	CASSPMHRTGGIYEQYF	TGTGCCAGCAGCCCTATGCATCGAACAGGGGGCATCTACGAGCAGTACTTC
TRBD2	TRBJ2-5	TRBV10-3	-	CATGLAGLETQYF	TGTGCCACCGGACTAGCGGGATTAGAGACCCAGTACTTC
TRBD1	TRBJ1-4	TRBV19	-	CASSQHRGVAVEKLFF	TGTGCCAGTAGTCAACACAGGGGAGTAGCGGTTGAAAAACTGTTTTTT
-	TRBJ2-7	TRBV11-3	-	CASSFGARYEQYF	TGTGCCAGCAGCTTTGGGGCTCGCTACGAGCAGTACTTC
-	TRBJ2-2	TRBV30	-	CALDSHTGELFF	TGTGCCTTGGACTCTCATACCGGGGAGCTGTTTTTT
-	TRBJ2-5	TRBV18	once	CASSPQGMGQETQYF	TGTGCCAGCTCACCACAGGGGATGGGGCAAGAGACCCAGTACTTC
-	TRBJ2-7	TRBV18	-	CASSPREFYEQYF	TGTGCCAGCTCACCAAGGGAATTCTACGAGCAGTACTTC
TRBD2	TRBJ2-1	TRBV18	once	CASSPGLAPEQFF	TGTGCCAGCTCACCGGGACTAGCCCCTGAGCAGTTCTTC
-	TRBJ2-1	TRBV10-3	-	CAIKFSGVNEQFF	TGTGCCATCAAATTCTCGGGAGTCAATGAGCAGTTCTTC
-	TRBJ1-5	TRBV25-1	-	CASSEFGQPQHF	TGTGCCAGCAGTGAATTTGGGCAGCCCCAGCATTTT
-	TRBJ2-3	TRBV5-6	-	CASSSRTVVGTDTQYF	TGTGCCAGCAGCTCCCGAACCGTGGTGGGCACAGATACGCAGTATTTT